Listed below are T cell receptor beta chains from one sample, sequenced in a study of T cells in Graves' hyperthyroidism and ophthalmopathy. TCRdb independently ran MiXCR on the multiplex PCR reads; one entry per CDR3 protein. The repertoire holds about 360,000 distinct CDR3 sequences, with 13% as singletons. Sequencing was done on a sample of blood. Receptor source: a woman aged 18-29 years with Graves' hyperthyroidism. Both conserved end residues are part of each CDR3. D genes are given only for firm matches. Part of the rows lack a size; the others show once, few, many or a class for expanded clones.

V gene,clone size,D gene,J gene,CDR3 length,CDR3 protein,CDR3 DNA
TRBV30,many,TRBD1,TRBJ2-1,14,CACQPTGAYNEQFF,TGTGCCTGCCAACCTACAGGGGCCTACAATGAGCAGTTCTTC
TRBV7-9,NA,TRBD2,TRBJ2-7,15,CASSPTSGLSYEQYF,TGTGCCAGCAGCCCGACTAGCGGGTTATCCTACGAGCAGTACTTC
TRBV12-3/TRBV12-4,many,NA,TRBJ1-1,16,CASSPDQSRPGTEAFF,TGTGCCAGCAGTCCAGACCAGAGCCGTCCGGGAACTGAAGCTTTCTTT
TRBV4-2,many,NA,TRBJ2-3,15,CASSPSQRNTDTQYF,TGTGCCAGCAGCCCCAGCCAGCGGAACACAGATACGCAGTATTTT
TRBV10-3,many,NA,TRBJ1-1,13,CAISESLSAEAFF,TGTGCCATCAGTGAGTCTTTGAGTGCTGAAGCTTTCTTT
TRBV19,NA,NA,TRBJ2-1,16,CASSTYGSLVGNEQFF,TGTGCCAGTAGTACCTATGGGTCTCTAGTTGGCAATGAGCAGTTCTTC
TRBV11-2,few,NA,TRBJ2-3,15,CASSAGAFSTDTQYF,TGTGCCAGCAGCGCCGGGGCCTTTAGCACAGATACGCAGTATTTT
TRBV3-1,NA,NA,TRBJ2-2,18,CASSSLFRVGRNTGELFF,TGTGCCAGCAGCTCCCTCTTTAGGGTGGGCAGGAACACCGGGGAGCTGTTTTTT
TRBV19,few,NA,TRBJ1-1,16,CASTGTLKLSPYEAFF,TGTGCCAGTACGGGAACACTGAAGCTTTCTCCCTATGAAGCTTTCTTT
TRBV3-1,NA,NA,TRBJ1-3,14,CASSPAFSGNTIYF,TGTGCCAGCAGCCCAGCCTTCTCTGGAAACACCATATATTTT
TRBV4-1,many,TRBD2,TRBJ2-1,15,CASSRLAWSYNEQFF,TGCGCCAGCAGCCGACTAGCTTGGTCCTACAATGAGCAGTTCTTC
TRBV5-6,few,NA,TRBJ1-2,14,CASSLRGQGFGYTF,TGTGCCAGCAGCTTGCGAGGGCAGGGGTTCGGCTACACCTTC
TRBV6-1,many,TRBD1,TRBJ1-5,14,CASSSAGQFSPQHF,TGTGCCAGCAGCTCTGCGGGACAGTTCTCGCCCCAGCATTTT
TRBV20-1,many,NA,TRBJ1-2,14,CSARPQVPLYGYTF,TGCAGTGCTAGGCCCCAGGTCCCTCTCTATGGCTACACCTTC
TRBV30,many,NA,TRBJ1-1,12,CAWSRQNTEAFF,TGTGCCTGGAGTCGACAGAACACTGAAGCTTTCTTT
TRBV9,few,NA,TRBJ2-5,13,CASSVRGSETQYF,TGTGCCAGCAGCGTCCGGGGGAGTGAGACCCAGTACTTC
TRBV12-3/TRBV12-4,many,NA,TRBJ1-4,15,CASSLDRGQDEKLFF,TGTGCCAGCAGTTTAGATCGGGGGCAGGATGAAAAACTGTTTTTT
TRBV7-9,NA,NA,TRBJ1-6,14,CASSVAIYNSPLHF,TGTGCCAGCAGCGTAGCGATATATAATTCACCCCTCCACTTT
TRBV19,NA,NA,TRBJ2-3,15,CASSRGTGGPDTQYF,TGTGCCAGTAGTCGCGGGACTGGGGGACCAGATACGCAGTATTTT
TRBV3-1,many,NA,TRBJ2-7,13,CASSQETFREQYF,TGTGCCAGCAGCCAAGAGACATTCCGCGAGCAGTACTTC
TRBV7-8,many,NA,TRBJ1-3,15,CASSLAVEAGNTIYF,TGTGCCAGCAGCTTAGCGGTGGAAGCTGGAAACACCATATATTTT
TRBV28,many,TRBD1,TRBJ1-1,14,CASSIGDRNTEAFF,TGTGCCAGCAGTATAGGGGACAGGAACACTGAAGCTTTCTTT
TRBV12-3/TRBV12-4,many,NA,TRBJ2-3,16,CASSLALGISGDTQYF,TGTGCCAGCAGTTTAGCTTTGGGAATTTCGGGAGATACGCAGTATTTT
TRBV7-9,many,NA,TRBJ1-2,14,CASSPPDSFYGYTF,TGTGCCAGCAGCCCACCCGACAGTTTCTATGGCTACACCTTC
TRBV7-2,few,TRBD2,TRBJ2-1,15,CASRPAPGLAGAQFF,TGTGCCAGCAGGCCCGCTCCGGGACTAGCGGGGGCGCAGTTCTTC
TRBV10-3,NA,NA,TRBJ1-1,15,CAISERTVLNTEAFF,TGTGCCATCAGTGAAAGGACAGTCCTTAACACTGAAGCTTTCTTT
TRBV6-1,many,NA,TRBJ2-1,13,CASSPWEASEQFF,TGTGCCAGCAGCCCCTGGGAGGCCTCGGAGCAGTTCTTC
TRBV3-1,many,NA,TRBJ2-7,16,CASSFAQGGRTYEQYF,TGTGCCAGCAGCTTTGCCCAAGGCGGCCGGACCTACGAGCAGTACTTC
TRBV29-1,many,NA,TRBJ2-1,14,CSGRDSGAYNEQFF,TGCAGCGGTCGTGATAGCGGAGCCTACAATGAGCAGTTCTTC
TRBV6-4,NA,NA,TRBJ1-1,14,CASSAQGPGTEAFF,TGTGCCAGCAGTGCCCAGGGCCCTGGGACTGAAGCTTTCTTT
TRBV4-1,NA,TRBD2,TRBJ2-7,16,CASSQRVLAGDYEQYF,TGCGCCAGCAGCCAACGTGTCCTAGCGGGGGACTACGAGCAGTACTTC
TRBV6-1,many,TRBD1,TRBJ2-2,15,CASSGGQGVRGELFF,TGTGCCAGCAGTGGAGGACAGGGTGTCCGTGGGGAGCTGTTTTTT
TRBV9,many,TRBD2,TRBJ2-6,19,CASSVGTSGVSSGANVLTF,TGTGCCAGCAGCGTAGGCACTAGCGGGGTTAGCTCTGGGGCCAACGTCCTGACTTTC
TRBV6-4,many,NA,TRBJ1-4,12,CASMGPNEKLFF,TGTGCCAGCATGGGTCCGAATGAAAAACTGTTTTTT
TRBV9,many,TRBD1,TRBJ2-3,18,CASSARQGATTFTDTQYF,TGTGCCAGCAGCGCCAGACAGGGGGCAACTACTTTCACAGATACGCAGTATTTT
TRBV20-1,NA,TRBD2,TRBJ2-1,15,CSAIWTSGFYNEQFF,TGCAGTGCTATTTGGACTAGCGGCTTCTACAATGAGCAGTTCTTC
TRBV20-1,many,NA,TRBJ1-5,16,CSARDEEGRRDQPQHF,TGCAGTGCTAGAGATGAAGAGGGAAGGCGGGATCAGCCCCAGCATTTT
TRBV5-1,NA,NA,TRBJ1-3,15,CASSSAGFSGNTIYF,TGCGCCAGCAGCTCTGCAGGGTTCTCTGGAAACACCATATATTTT
TRBV7-2,many,NA,TRBJ1-5,13,CASSSLTNQPQHF,TGTGCCAGCAGCTCCCTGACAAACCAGCCCCAGCATTTT
TRBV19,NA,TRBD1,TRBJ1-6,14,CASGRGQGNSPLHF,TGTGCCAGTGGCAGGGGGCAGGGGAATTCACCCCTCCACTTT
TRBV2,many,TRBD1,TRBJ1-2,15,CASSPGTGRPGGYTF,TGTGCCAGCAGCCCCGGGACAGGGCGTCCGGGTGGCTACACCTTC
TRBV12-3/TRBV12-4,many,NA,TRBJ2-7,13,CASSLGTNYEQYF,TGTGCCAGCAGTTTGGGCACCAACTACGAGCAGTACTTC
TRBV7-3,many,NA,TRBJ1-6,17,CASSLDLLSSYNSPLHF,TGTGCCAGCAGCTTAGATTTGTTGAGCTCCTATAATTCACCCCTCCACTTT
TRBV6-1,many,NA,TRBJ2-1,13,CASRPFRYNEQFF,TGTGCCAGCAGGCCTTTTCGCTACAATGAGCAGTTCTTC
TRBV7-2,many,NA,TRBJ1-1,14,CASRPSDPNTEAFF,TGTGCCAGCAGACCAAGTGACCCGAACACTGAAGCTTTCTTT
TRBV7-8,many,NA,TRBJ2-5,15,CASSLGPFPQETQYF,TGTGCCAGCAGCTTAGGGCCTTTCCCCCAAGAGACCCAGTACTTC
TRBV2,many,TRBD1,TRBJ2-1,20,CASREPQDRGSRSSYNEQFF,TGTGCCAGCAGGGAGCCCCAGGACAGGGGGTCGCGGTCCTCCTACAATGAGCAGTTCTTC
TRBV5-1,many,NA,TRBJ2-1,16,CASSHGGGTLYNEQFF,TGCGCCAGCAGCCATGGAGGGGGGACCCTCTACAATGAGCAGTTCTTC
TRBV2,many,TRBD2,TRBJ2-7,15,CASRMGLAETYEQYF,TGTGCCAGCAGGATGGGACTAGCGGAAACCTACGAGCAGTACTTC
TRBV4-1,NA,NA,TRBJ2-1,13,CASSHEGYNEQFF,TGCGCCAGCAGCCATGAGGGGTACAATGAGCAGTTCTTC
TRBV27,many,NA,TRBJ2-1,13,CASSLSVATEQFF,TGTGCCAGCAGTTTATCGGTGGCGACGGAGCAGTTCTTC
TRBV3-1,many,NA,TRBJ2-1,15,CASSQSSDIYNEQFF,TGTGCCAGCAGCCAATCTAGCGATATCTACAATGAGCAGTTCTTC
TRBV19,many,NA,TRBJ2-7,13,CASSMGATYEQYF,TGTGCCAGTAGTATGGGGGCAACCTACGAGCAGTACTTC